This passage covers 23 T cell receptor beta chains from one sample sequenced in a study of CD8 T cells in ankylosing spondylitis. TCRdb ran MiXCR on the 5' RACE reads and lists one entry per CDR3 protein. The sample comprises about 800,000 distinct CDR3 sequences, about 11% of which are singletons, and approximately 0.51% rests with the top ten. Study results and limitations: One TCR beta motif, made up of roughly eight highly homologous variants, appeared characteristic of ankylosing spondylitis blood.

Their antigen targets remain unknown. Material for sequencing was blood, either unsorted or a sorted T cell fraction (not recorded which). These receptors all come from a male donor with ankylosing spondylitis.

In this sample, this clonotype turned up a few times. This chain connects TRBV6-1 to TRBJ1-5; 10 bases are a match to TRBD1. V lost 8 bases, J lost 1 base, and 14 bases stayed unmatched. CDR1 MNHNS and CDR2 SASEGT come from the germline V gene. This CDR3 spans 18 amino acids. CDR3 in DNA: TGTGCCAGCTCTAAAATGACAGGGGGCGCATACAGCAATCAGCCCCAGCATTTT. This gives the protein CASSKMTGGAYSNQPQHF.

V is TRBV7-2 and J is TRBJ2-1; 8 bases are shared with TRBD2. J was trimmed by 9 bases and V by 5 bases; bases with no gene match: 12. The germline CDR1 and CDR2 sequences are SGHTA and FQGNSA. The CDR3 contains 15 residues. CDR3 in amino acids: CASSPRTSRRVEQFF. CDR3 sequence (DNA): TGTGCCAGCAGCCCCCGGACTAGCCGGAGGGTTGAGCAGTTCTTC. The full variable domain, its missing parts supplied by reference TRBV7-2 and TRBJ2-1, is GAGVSQSPSNKVTEKGKDVELRCDPISGHTALYWYRQSLGQGLEFLIYFQGNSAPDKSGLPSDRFSAERTGGSVSTLTIQRTQQEDSAVYLCASSPRTSRRVEQFFGPGTRLTVL.

This clonotype was recorded a few times. In nucleotides, the CDR3 is TGTGCCAGCAGTGAAGTAGGGATTCCCCGAGGTTCACCCCTCCACTTT. It specifies CASSEVGIPRGSPLHF. The chain has TRBV6-1 and TRBJ1-6; no reliable D call. Germline V lookup: CDR1 MNHNS, CDR2 SASEGT. The V end lost 1 base, the J end lost 9 bases, and 16 bases lay between the germline ends. This CDR3 is 16 amino acids long.

The rearrangement uses TRBV5-5 and TRBJ2-3, with unresolved D. The germline CDR1 and CDR2 sequences are SGHKS and YYEKEE (reference sequence). V lost 0 bases and J lost 0, with 5 bases in between. The CDR3 contains 14 residues. The DNA of the CDR3 is TGTGCCAGCAGCTTGGCCATTAGCACAGATACGCAGTATTTT. Translation gives CASSLAISTDTQYF.

This clonotype was seen a handful of times. This chain uses TRBV5-1 with TRBJ2-7; D gene ambiguous. The length of the CDR3 is 14 residues. V shed 0 bases and J shed 6 bases, with 13 bases lying between them. In germline, CDR1 is SGHRS, CDR2 YFSETQ. Written as DNA, the CDR3 is TGCGCCAGCAGCTTGGGACTTTCTCACCGCGAGCAGTACTTC. Translation: CASSLGLSHREQYF.

The genes are TRBV28 and TRBJ2-3, with 11 bases identical to TRBD2. After removal of 3 bases from V and 3 bases from J, the junction contained 8 bases not matched to a gene. CDR1 MDHEN and CDR2 SYDVKM come from the germline V gene. The CDR3 runs to 17 residues. CDR3 sequence: CASSFLLAGGPTDTQYF. Written as DNA, the CDR3 is TGTGCCAGCAGTTTTTTGCTAGCGGGAGGACCTACAGATACGCAGTATTTT. Full variable domain (rest looked up from reference TRBV28 and TRBJ2-3): DVKVTQSSRYLVKRTGEKVFLECVQDMDHENMFWYRQDPGLGLRLIYFSYDVKMKEKGDIPEGYSVSREKKERFSLILESASTNQTSMYLCASSFLLAGGPTDTQYFGPGTRLTVL.

The chain links TRBV20-1 to TRBJ2-7, with TRBD2 matching over 8 bases. The CDR3 runs to 15 residues. Germline assignment: CDR1 DFQATT and CDR2 SNEGSKA (reference sequence). Trimming took 6 bases from V and 5 from J; bases not matched to a gene: 15. The CDR3 DNA sequence: TGCAGTGCGCGGGGGGCAAAATCATTTCATGACGAGCAGTACTTC. Amino acid sequence: CSARGAKSFHDEQYF.

The gene calls are TRBV7-2 and TRBJ2-7; tentative D call: TRBD2 (5 bases). The CDR3 is made up of 14 amino acids. Trimming cost V 3 bases and J 5 bases, with 14 bases left between them. The V gene's germline CDR1 is SGHTA and CDR2 FQGNSA. The CDR3 loop reads CASSFVGRVDEQYF. As DNA, the CDR3 is TGTGCCAGCAGCTTCGTCGGGCGGGTTGACGAGCAGTACTTC.

This clonotype was observed a few times. The genes are TRBV12-3 or TRBV12-4 and TRBJ1-5; D gene unclear. V shed 5 bases and J shed 2 bases, with 10 bases lying between them. CDR3 length equals 14 residues. DNA of the CDR3: TGTGCCAGCAGTCAAACTTTGGGCAATCAGCCCCAGCATTTT. This encodes CASSQTLGNQPQHF.

This clonotype was seen a handful of times. The chain carries TRBV24-1 and TRBJ2-1; 7 nucleotides align to TRBD1. This CDR3 is 16 amino acids long. The germline gives CDR1 KGHDR, CDR2 SFDVKD. V was pared by 9 bases and J by 3 bases, with 13 bases of the junction left unmatched. Written as DNA, the CDR3 is TGTGCCACCTCTTCTATCGACAGGGCAGTCTACAATGAGCAGTTCTTC. Residues: CATSSIDRAVYNEQFF.

V gene TRBV7-2 combines with J gene TRBJ2-7, with no clear D. The ends were cut back, 2 bases at V and 3 bases at J, with 5 bases in the middle. The CDR3 is 12 residues long. Germline values: CDR1 SGHTA, CDR2 FQGNSA. CDR3: CASSLSNYEQYF. CDR3 coding DNA: TGTGCCAGCAGCTTATCAAACTACGAGCAGTACTTC. The full variable domain, completed using reference TRBV7-2 and TRBJ2-7, is GAGVSQSPSNKVTEKGKDVELRCDPISGHTALYWYRQSLGQGLEFLIYFQGNSAPDKSGLPSDRFSAERTGGSVSTLTIQRTQQEDSAVYLCASSLSNYEQYFGPGTRLTVT.

This clonotype has a handful of counts. The V gene is TRBV5-1, the J gene TRBJ1-1, with 8 positions matching TRBD1. J lost 4 bases, V lost 4 bases, and 9 bases had no gene match. From germline, CDR1 is SGHRS and CDR2 YFSETQ. CDR3 length: 15 amino acids. The CDR3 region is CASSPTSDRGTEAFF. Here the CDR3 DNA reads TGCGCCAGCAGCCCGACTTCCGACAGGGGCACTGAAGCTTTCTTT.

This clonotype has just a few counts. The rearrangement links TRBV4-1 to TRBJ2-3; D not resolved. CDR1 is MGHRA, CDR2 YSYEKL, per germline. The V end was cut by 0 bases, the J end by 2 bases, with 6 bases between. The CDR3 runs 14 residues. In nucleotides, the CDR3 is TGCGCCAGCAGCCAAGAGCGGACCACAGATACGCAGTATTTT. Residues: CASSQERTTDTQYF.

The chain combines TRBV27 with TRBJ1-5; no reliable D call. In germline, CDR1 is MNHEY, CDR2 SMNVEV (reference sequence). Trimming stripped 0 bases from V and 3 bases from J, with 9 bases between. The CDR3 covers 15 residues. The CDR3 coding sequence is TGTGCCAGCAGTTTATCCGGGCGGTACAATCAGCCCCAGCATTTT. Translation gives CASSLSGRYNQPQHF.

This clonotype was observed at least ten times. The chain joins TRBV12-3 or TRBV12-4 to TRBJ2-4; 11 nucleotides match TRBD2. Unmatched junction bases numbered 7, after V lost 3 bases and J lost 0 bases. This CDR3 contains 18 residues. CDR3: CASSFLAGGFLAKNIQYF. The CDR3 bases are TGTGCCAGCAGTTTTCTAGCGGGAGGTTTCTTAGCCAAAAACATTCAGTACTTC.

This clonotype was detected only once. The genes are TRBV5-1 and TRBJ2-1; no reliable D call. CDR1 and CDR2 from the germline V gene are SGHRS and YFSETQ. The CDR3 has 14 residues. The V end was cut by 4 bases, the J end by 8 bases, with 16 bases between. The CDR3 DNA is TGCGCCAGCAGCACGGTCCCTGTTGTGGATGAGCAGTTCTTC. Its protein product is CASSTVPVVDEQFF.

This chain uses TRBV12-3 or TRBV12-4 with TRBJ1-4; D remains ambiguous. V dropped 7 bases and J dropped 4 bases, with 10 bases sitting between them. The CDR3 contains 13 residues. The CDR3 here is CASMAGYNEKLFF. CDR3 nucleotide sequence: TGTGCCAGCATGGCTGGGTATAATGAAAAACTGTTTTTT.

This clonotype was seen only once. The chain carries TRBV2 and TRBJ2-7; no firm D call. The CDR3 runs to 11 residues. Germline-derived CDR1 and CDR2 are SNHLY and FYNNEI. Trimming cost V 8 bases and J 3 bases, with 8 bases left between them. In nucleotides, the CDR3 is TGTGCCAGCGAGAAGAACTACGAGCAGTACTTC. This gives the protein CASEKNYEQYF.

This clonotype has ten or more counts. This chain links TRBV6-5 with TRBJ2-6, with D perhaps TRBD1 (6 bases). Deletions cut 4 bases from V and 2 bases from J, with 12 bases between. The CDR3 totals 16 residues. Germline CDR1 reads MNHEY; CDR2 reads SVGAGI. The chain's CDR3 is CASSLTGLAGANVLTF. DNA of the CDR3: TGTGCCAGCAGTTTAACAGGGTTGGCTGGGGCCAACGTCCTGACTTTC.

This clonotype was counted only a few times. The chain carries TRBV20-1 and TRBJ1-3; D is unclear. Looked up from germline, CDR1 is DFQATT and CDR2 is SNEGSKA (reference sequence). The germline V and J ends were trimmed by 2 bases and 6 bases, with 8 bases remaining between them. There are 12 residues in the CDR3. Here the CDR3 DNA reads TGCAGTGCTAGATCGGACCTAAACACCATATATTTT. Its translation: CSARSDLNTIYF.

This clonotype came up a few times. The chain is built from TRBV20-1 and TRBJ2-7, with D possibly TRBD1 on 6 matching bases. V dropped 5 bases and J dropped 1 base, with 15 bases sitting between them. Germline CDR1 is DFQATT and CDR2 is SNEGSKA (reference sequence). The CDR3 length is 14 residues. The CDR3 nucleotides read TGCAGTGCTCGGGACGTAAGGGGGTCCTACGAGCAGTACTTC. This translates into CSARDVRGSYEQYF.

This chain connects TRBV7-6 to TRBJ2-3; 10 nucleotides match TRBD2. V shed 5 bases and J 3 bases; nucleotides not matched to a gene: 14. The V gene's germline CDR1 is SGHVS and CDR2 FNYEAQ. This CDR3 comprises 18 residues. The CDR3 region has the DNA TGTGCCAGCAGCCCAGGGGTGACTAGCGGGCGGAGGACAGATACGCAGTATTTT. Protein product: CASSPGVTSGRRTDTQYF.

The V call is TRBV10-2, the J call TRBJ2-3; 10 bases line up with TRBD2. Germline V gene lookup returns CDR1 WSHSY and CDR2 SAAADI. V was pared by 7 bases and J by 6 bases, with 10 bases of the junction left unmatched. The CDR3 runs 15 residues. Written as DNA, the CDR3 is TGCGCCAGCACCTCCACTAGCGGGGTGCGGGATACGCAGTATTTT. Protein: CASTSTSGVRDTQYF.